The sequence of this T cell receptor (beta chain) was determined in a study of cytomegalovirus exposure and HLA in healthy donors (dated by TCRdb to between 2016 and 2019). About the study as a whole: A later analysis indicated that the roughly 130 validation repertoires were generated on the platform also employed for the 666 repertoires of the first cohort. High-throughput TCR immunosequencing, statistical association of individual TCRs with disease status, and machine learning were combined to predict cytomegalovirus infection status. The aim of the study was to test whether cataloging public T cell receptors could identify signatures of past pathogen exposure. Along with the roughly 670-subject first cohort, a separate validation cohort of 120 different subjects was used.

Comment on this clone: Its antigen is still unknown. No much larger clonotype is one base removed from it; base qualities were not supplied.

The method behind the library was the immunoSEQ multiplex PCR assay. Processing in the source paper ran as follows. A statistical classification framework was built for diagnosing cytomegalovirus status from the catalog of TCR beta chain sequences. The table comes from immuneACCESS by way of TCRdb, which keeps in-frame sequences with V and J called. Part of the clones is missing from these tables; in studies checked, under half for an unresolved V gene and the rest for unknown reasons. V and J calls and clone size are as listed in that table; D and trimming were resolved from the DNA. The sample table holds around 150,000 clones, of which about 90% were seen once. The top ten clones comprise 3% of the sample. Donors formed part of the validation cohort, which comprised 120 or so subjects and was distinct from the first cohort of under 850 subjects. V ends up 6 bases short and J 4 bases short, with an unmatched junction base count of 9. The CDR3 holds 15 amino acids from the cysteine to the phenylalanine. Here the CDR3 DNA is all that survives: 45 bases in frame from base 1. Reading the germline V gene (reference sequence) gives CDR1 SEHNR and CDR2 FQNEAQ.

Paper-wide results and their limitations: In vitro tests confirmed that a few of the cytomegalovirus-associated TCR beta chains recognize cytomegalovirus antigens. According to the authors, the approach could potentially be generalized to other disease states and immunological phenotypes. A total of 150 or so TCR beta chains were listed by the study as associated with cytomegalovirus. The classifier was reported to diagnose cytomegalovirus status with high specificity and sensitivity in both the original cohort and the validation cohort. In a later analysis, TCRs clustered in the first cohort were found to also tend to co-occur in the roughly 120 validation repertoires, with approximately 94% of cluster scores above 0. A later analysis had no HLA typing for the validation cohort, so co-occurrence there was scored across all 110 or so repertoires. Most TCR sequences were observed very rarely across donors, whereas some public TCRs were present in many individuals.

The TCR was taken from a woman aged 18-29 years in good health and CMV-seropositive. The sample consisted of PBMCs. The chain joins TRBV7-9 to TRBJ2-7; TRBD2 agrees with 10 junctional bases. The CDR3 loop reads CASSGRTSGRYEQYF. The DNA is TGTGCCAGCAGTGGTCGGACTAGCGGAAGATACGAGCAGTACTTC.